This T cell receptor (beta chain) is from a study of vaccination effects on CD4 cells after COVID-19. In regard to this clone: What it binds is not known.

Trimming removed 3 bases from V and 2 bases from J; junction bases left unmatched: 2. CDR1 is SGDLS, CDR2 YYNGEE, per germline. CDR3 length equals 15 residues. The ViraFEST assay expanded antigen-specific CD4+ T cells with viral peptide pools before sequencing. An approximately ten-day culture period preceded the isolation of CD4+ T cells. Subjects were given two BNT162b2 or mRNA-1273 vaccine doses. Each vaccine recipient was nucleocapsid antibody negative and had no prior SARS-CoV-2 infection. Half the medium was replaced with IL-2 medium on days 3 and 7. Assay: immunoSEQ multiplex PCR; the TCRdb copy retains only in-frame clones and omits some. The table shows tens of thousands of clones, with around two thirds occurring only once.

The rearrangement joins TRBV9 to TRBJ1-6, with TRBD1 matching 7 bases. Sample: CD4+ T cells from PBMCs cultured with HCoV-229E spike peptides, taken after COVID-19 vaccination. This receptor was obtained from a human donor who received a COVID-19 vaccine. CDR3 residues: CASSGDSAYNSPLHF. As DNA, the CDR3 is TGTGCCAGCAGCGGGGACAGCGCCTATAATTCACCCCTCCACTTT.